The T cell receptor (beta chain) described here comes from a study of blood T cell repertoires in COVID-19. Study details: T cells, B-cell-depleted T cells, or PBMCs provided the cDNA or gDNA that served as material.

Original methodology: For nucleated cells, counts were estimated from reference gene primer amplification. This table comes from immunoSEQ multiplex PCR, and its TCRdb copy is limited to in-frame clones, with some not included. V and J calls and clone size are given by that table; D and trimming were obtained from the DNA. Of 270,000 or so clones listed, about nine tenths are singletons. Per germline, CDR1 SGHKS and CDR2 YYEKEE (reference sequence). J gave up 2 bases and V 6 bases, and 3 bases lay outside the gene matches. This CDR3 region has 15 residues. Which cohort a participant joined came from the clinical history participants gave.

The V gene is TRBV5-5, the J gene TRBJ2-3, with 13 bases that match TRBD2. The receptor comes from a woman aged 25-40 years with acute COVID-19. Sequencing was done on a sample of PBMCs or T cells enriched from blood (not recorded which). CDR3 sequence (DNA): TGTGCCAGCACAACTAGCGGGAGGGACACAGATACGCAGTATTTT. Amino acids: CASTTSGRDTDTQYF.